The 23 T cell receptor beta chains below come from one sample, sequenced in a study of T cell responses to AZD1222 COVID-19 vaccine. The table came from immunoSEQ multiplex PCR; TCRdb's copy has only in-frame clones and leaves some out. The table records 250,000 to 300,000 clones, about 94% of them present only once. Sequenced here: peripheral blood, sampled 28 days after the second AZD1222 dose. The origin of the receptors is an adult who received the AZD1222 COVID-19 vaccine.

The chain has TRBV7-8 and TRBJ1-5; 9 bases are shared with TRBD1. This CDR3 has 15 residues. CDR1 SGHVS and CDR2 FQNEAQ come from the germline V gene. J gave up 5 bases and V 5 bases, and 7 bases lay outside the gene matches. CDR3 amino acids: CASSNRDREYQPQHF. CDR3 coding DNA: TGTGCCAGCAGCAACCGGGACAGGGAATATCAGCCCCAGCATTTT.

This clone showed up just once. The chain joins TRBV7-9 to TRBJ1-3, with D possibly being TRBD1 (5 bases). Between the trimmed V and J ends, which lost 1 base and 3 bases, there was a span of 16 bases. Germline V CDR1 and CDR2: SEHNR, FQNEAQ (reference sequence). The CDR3 is made up of 17 amino acids. The CDR3 protein is CASSLGTGGRGGNTIYF. Written as DNA, the CDR3 is TGTGCCAGCAGCTTAGGCACAGGAGGAAGGGGTGGAAACACCATATATTTT.

The rearrangement uses TRBV11-2 and TRBJ2-7; D is uncertain. Looked up from germline, CDR1 is SGHAT and CDR2 is FQNNGV. This CDR3 is built from 13 residues. Trimming shortened V by 4 bases and J by 1 base, and 8 bases separated the two germline ends. For the CDR3, the DNA is TGTGCCAGCAGCTCTACCCCTTCCTACGAGCAGTACTTC. This encodes CASSSTPSYEQYF.

V and J are TRBV27 and TRBJ2-4, with unresolved D. V was pared by 8 bases and J by 5 bases, with 13 bases between. Germline V lookup: CDR1 MNHEY, CDR2 SMNVEV (reference sequence). There are 13 residues in the CDR3. CDR3 sequence (DNA): TGTGCCAGCTCCTCGTGGGCGCAAAACATTCAGTACTTC. Translating gives CASSSWAQNIQYF.

The chain recombines TRBV3-1 (or the pseudogene TRBV3-2) with TRBJ1-2; D is unclear. Trimming pared 2 bases from V and 8 bases from J, leaving 9 bases between. Germline V gives CDR1 LGHDT, CDR2 YNNKEL (reference sequence). The length of the CDR3 is 12 residues. The CDR3 DNA follows: TGTGCCAGCAGCCAACTCGGGGAAGGCTACACCTTC. This gives the protein CASSQLGEGYTF.

The rearrangement links TRBV30 to TRBJ1-3; D remains ambiguous. Trimming pared 2 bases from V and 0 bases from J, leaving 8 bases between. Looked up from germline, CDR1 is GTSNPN and CDR2 is SVGIG (reference sequence). This CDR3 has 14 residues. CDR3 in DNA: TGTGCCTGGAGTCGACTGATCTCTGGAAACACCATATATTTT. Protein sequence: CAWSRLISGNTIYF.

The DNA of the CDR3 is TGTGCCAGTAGTATAGAAAGAACAGGGGTCTACAATGAGCAGTTCTTC. Translated: CASSIERTGVYNEQFF. The J gene is TRBJ2-1, the V gene TRBV19; 7 positions match TRBD1. V lost 0 bases, J lost 3 bases, and 5 bases stayed unmatched. The germline gives CDR1 LNHDA, CDR2 SQIVND (reference sequence). This CDR3 is built from 16 residues.

The chain has TRBV28 and TRBJ2-1; the match to TRBD2 covers 9 bases. The ends lost 6 bases at V and 9 bases at J; junction bases unmatched: 6. Germline CDR1 MDHEN, CDR2 SYDVKM. The CDR3 length is 13 residues. Here the CDR3 DNA reads TGTGCCAGCAGCGAGGCGGGAGGGCGTGAGCAGTTCTTC. Amino acids: CASSEAGGREQFF.

In its sample, this clone was seen once. V is TRBV19 and J is TRBJ1-2, with TRBD1 as a possible D gene (5 bases). Trimming took 6 bases from V and 2 from J, leaving 16 bases between them. This CDR3 spans 15 amino acids. CDR1 and CDR2 (germline): LNHDA, SQIVND (reference sequence). CDR3 region: CASRPPRWGNYGYTF. The CDR3 nucleotides are TGTGCCAGTAGGCCTCCTAGGTGGGGGAACTATGGCTACACCTTC.

This chain links TRBV19 with TRBJ2-2; the D is unclear. Trimming took 3 bases from V and 5 from J, leaving 16 bases between them. The CDR3 extends over 16 amino acids. The germline V gene has CDR1 LNHDA and CDR2 SQIVND (reference sequence). The CDR3 region has the DNA TGTGCCAGTAGTATGTACCCCCAAGTAGGGACCGGGGAGCTGTTTTTT. It yields the protein CASSMYPQVGTGELFF.

The chain carries TRBV29-1 and TRBJ2-5, with D hard to call. The V end was cut by 3 bases, the J end by 1 base, with 12 bases between. CDR3 length: 14 amino acids. Germline V gene data show CDR1 as SQVTM and CDR2 as ANQGSEA. The DNA of the CDR3 is TGCAGCGTTGACGGCAGGTCTGGCCAAGAGACCCAGTACTTC. Amino acid sequence: CSVDGRSGQETQYF.

The chain uses TRBV5-4 and TRBJ1-2; a possible D gene is TRBD1 (5 bases). Deletions cut 4 bases from V and 14 bases from J, with 24 bases between. The CDR3 spans 14 residues. Germline lookup yields CDR1 SGHNT and CDR2 YYREEE (reference sequence). The chain's CDR3 is CASSPGGVTMVWTF. The DNA of the CDR3 is TGTGCCAGCAGCCCGGGGGGGGTTACTATGGTGTGGACCTTC.

This clone was observed a handful of times. The rearrangement links TRBV7-9 to TRBJ1-4, with 8 positions matching TRBD1. The germline V gene has CDR1 SEHNR and CDR2 FQNEAQ (reference sequence). J gave up 8 bases and V 6 bases, and 8 bases lay outside the gene matches. This CDR3 region has 14 residues. In DNA, the CDR3 is TGTGCCAGCAGTCTCGGACAGGGTAGGGAAAAACTGTTTTTT. Its protein product is CASSLGQGREKLFF.

The chain uses TRBV3-1 (or the pseudogene TRBV3-2) and TRBJ1-2; TRBD1 is a possible D gene (5 bases). The germline V gene encodes CDR1 LGHDT and CDR2 YNNKEL (reference sequence). The CDR3 runs 15 residues. The ends were cut back, 0 bases at V and 7 bases at J, with 15 bases in the middle. The CDR3 sequence is CASSQDRAGTGGYTF. The CDR3 DNA reads TGTGCCAGCAGCCAAGACCGGGCAGGGACTGGTGGCTACACCTTC.

The chain joins TRBV27 to TRBJ2-3; TRBD2 aligns across 7 bases. V was pared by 6 bases and J by 0 bases, with 6 bases of the junction left unmatched. CDR1 and CDR2 (germline): MNHEY, SMNVEV (reference sequence). CDR3 length equals 15 residues. CDR3 nucleotide sequence: TGTGCCAGCAGGGGAGGGCCAACTAGCACAGATACGCAGTATTTT. Translation gives CASRGGPTSTDTQYF.

The V call is TRBV7-6, the J call TRBJ2-7; D call uncertain. Trimming pared 2 bases from V and 2 bases from J, leaving 7 bases between. This CDR3 spans 13 amino acids. From germline, CDR1 is SGHVS and CDR2 FNYEAQ. The DNA of the CDR3 is TGTGCCAGCAGCTTAAGCAGCACCTACGAGCAGTACTTC. Translation gives CASSLSSTYEQYF.

The rearrangement links TRBV4-1 to TRBJ2-4; TRBD2 matches at 8 bases. Germline CDR1 reads MGHRA; CDR2 reads YSYEKL. The ends lost 0 bases at V and 7 bases at J; junction bases unmatched: 8. This CDR3 has 16 residues. Here the CDR3 reads CASSQDLSGRANIQYF. The DNA of the CDR3 is TGCGCCAGCAGCCAAGATTTGAGCGGGAGAGCCAACATTCAGTACTTC.

The rearrangement uses TRBV19 and TRBJ1-1, with 9 nucleotides matching TRBD1. Germline CDR1 LNHDA, CDR2 SQIVND (reference sequence). CDR3 size: 14 residues. Germline trimming cut 7 bases from V and 4 bases from J; bases unmatched to any gene: 7. CDR3 sequence (DNA): TGTGCCAGTACCGTTGACAGGGGGGGCACTGAAGCTTTCTTT. Translation: CASTVDRGGTEAFF.

The V and J genes are TRBV7-9 and TRBJ2-2; 10 nucleotides line up with TRBD2. The CDR3 is made up of 15 amino acids. Trimming cost V 4 bases and J 3 bases; bases outside gene matches: 2. Germline V gene sequence: CDR1 SEHNR, CDR2 FQNEAQ (reference sequence). CDR3 DNA sequence: TGTGCCAGCAGCTCTAGCGGGGGAGACACCGGGGAGCTGTTTTTT. Protein sequence: CASSSSGGDTGELFF.

The chain carries TRBV7-2 and TRBJ2-5; the match to TRBD2 covers 8 bases. There are 15 residues in the CDR3. The V gene end was trimmed by 0 bases and the J gene end by 4 bases; junction bases not matched to a gene: 4. CDR1 is SGHTA, CDR2 FQGNSA, per germline. In DNA form, the CDR3 reads TGTGCCAGCAGCTTAGCTCTAGCGGGCCCAGAGACCCAGTACTTC. This gives the protein CASSLALAGPETQYF.

This clone was found once. This chain connects TRBV30 to TRBJ2-7; 8 bases map to TRBD1. CDR1 and CDR2 (germline): GTSNPN, SVGIG (reference sequence). The CDR3 is 13 residues long. Unmatched junction bases numbered 4, after V lost 1 base and J lost 5 bases. This CDR3 is CAWSGQGYNEQYF. Here the CDR3 DNA reads TGTGCCTGGAGTGGACAGGGGTATAACGAGCAGTACTTC. Supplemented by reference TRBV30 and TRBJ2-7, the full variable domain reads SQTIHQWPATLVQPVGSPLSLECTVEGTSNPNLYWYRQAAGRGLQLLFYSVGIGQISSEVPQNLSASRPQDRQFILSSKKLLLSDSGFYLCAWSGQGYNEQYFGPGTRLTVT.

The gene calls are TRBV27 and TRBJ2-7; 12 bases are shared with TRBD1. Germline V gene data show CDR1 as MNHEY and CDR2 as SMNVEV (reference sequence). The CDR3 sequence is 14 residues long. After removal of 3 bases from V and 4 bases from J, the junction contained 1 base not matched to a gene. Written as DNA, the CDR3 is TGTGCCAGCAGTTTGGGACAGGGGGCTTACGAGCAGTACTTC. As protein: CASSLGQGAYEQYF.

The genes are TRBV7-9 and TRBJ1-2; a weak D match, TRBD1 (6 bases). CDR3 length: 15 residues. The germline V gene encodes CDR1 SEHNR and CDR2 FQNEAQ (reference sequence). The V gene lost 8 bases and the J gene lost 4 bases, with 20 bases spanning the gap. In nucleotides, the CDR3 is TGTGCCAGCGGAGAACTTTTAAGGACAGCCTATGGCTACACCTTC. Residues: CASGELLRTAYGYTF.